This T cell receptor beta chain was sequenced in a study of T cell repertoires in cytomegalovirus infection. For the study at large: Use of recently identified HLA-C-restricted and well-studied HLA-B-restricted CMV epitopes was part of the study. A matching HLA type, together with CMV infection, was signaled by public TCR beta signatures.

This clonotype appeared once. Its antigen is unknown. The length of the CDR3 is 14 residues. V shed 9 bases and J shed 1 base, with 13 bases lying between them. CDR1 and CDR2 (germline): MDHEN, SYDVKM. TCRdb ran MiXCR on the reads and lists one entry per CDR3 protein. The table records hundreds of thousands of distinct CDR3 sequences, roughly a third of them present only once. The sample here was cultured PBMCs, taken from culture after CMV antigen stimulation. This clonotype originated in a human donor in good health (CMV status not recorded). Some clones in this sample may be carry-over from other donors' samples. The V call is TRBV28, the J call TRBJ2-1; D possibly corresponds to TRBD2 (6 bases). CDR3 DNA: TGTGCCAGTGCTGGAGGGTGGTCCTACAATGAGCAGTTCTTC. Amino acids: CASAGGWSYNEQFF.